The table lists the clone carrying this T cell receptor beta chain with a few counts. Its cognate antigen is unknown. CDR3 length: 15 residues. CDR1 and CDR2 (germline): SGHTA, FQGNSA. V gave up 5 bases and J gave up 0 bases, with 13 bases separating them. Hyperthyroidism patients were newly diagnosed, had disease duration under 2 months, and were aged 18 to 65 years. Exclusion of a patient resulted from uncontrolled infection, other autoimmune disease, pregnancy or lactation. From RNA transcripts, TCR beta CDR3 regions were amplified. HTBI primers were used for first-round RT-PCR of the TCR CDR3. One entry per CDR3 protein results from TCRdb running MiXCR on the multiplex PCR reads. Here the sample spans around 720,000 distinct CDR3 sequences, over 35% being singletons. This entry comes from a study of T cells in Graves' hyperthyroidism and ophthalmopathy. Study as a whole: Peripheral blood samples were taken at initial diagnosis, prior to any treatment. General study results and limits: Blood also contained most expanded thyroid clonotypes above 0.001.

Sequencing used blood. The TCR was taken from a woman between 40 and 50 years old with Graves' hyperthyroidism. The rearrangement uses TRBV7-2 and TRBJ2-5; D is possibly TRBD1 or TRBD2 (5 bases each). Here the CDR3 reads CASSLGPADQETQYF. CDR3 nucleotides: TGTGCCAGCAGCCTGGGACCAGCCGACCAAGAGACCCAGTACTTC. The complete variable domain, with remaining parts taken from reference TRBV7-2 and TRBJ2-5, reads GAGVSQSPSNKVTEKGKDVELRCDPISGHTALYWYRQSLGQGLEFLIYFQGNSAPDKSGLPSDRFSAERTGGSVSTLTIQRTQQEDSAVYLCASSLGPADQETQYFGPGTRLLVL.